This TCR beta chain is drawn from a study of blood T cells in healthy people across ages. With regard to this clonotype: What it binds is unknown.

Researchers report isolating at least 7 million PBMCs per sample. Next came a second PCR, run for about 6 to 12 cycles, which used a sample-barcoded 5' primer along with a J-beta primer mix. Each of the samples gave a minimum of 2.5 million paired-end reads that contained CDR3. TCRdb ran MiXCR on the 5' RACE reads and lists one entry per CDR3 protein. The profile shows about 1.6 million distinct CDR3 sequences, about 31% of them singletons. The V gene's germline CDR1 is DFQATT and CDR2 SNEGSKA (reference sequence). The J segment lost 8 bases and the V segment lost 0 bases, leaving 8 bases of the junction unmatched. This CDR3 is built from 15 residues. The study's findings and limits: Long-lived donors exceeded aged donors in naive CD4+ cells and diversity.

The sequence came from a woman in her twenties or thirties in good health. The sequenced sample was blood. The genes are TRBV20-1 and TRBJ1-1, with TRBD1 identical over 11 bases. The CDR3 nucleotides are TGCAGTGCTAGAGATTGGACAGGGGGCCCATGGGAAGCTTTCTTT. Protein sequence: CSARDWTGGPWEAFF.